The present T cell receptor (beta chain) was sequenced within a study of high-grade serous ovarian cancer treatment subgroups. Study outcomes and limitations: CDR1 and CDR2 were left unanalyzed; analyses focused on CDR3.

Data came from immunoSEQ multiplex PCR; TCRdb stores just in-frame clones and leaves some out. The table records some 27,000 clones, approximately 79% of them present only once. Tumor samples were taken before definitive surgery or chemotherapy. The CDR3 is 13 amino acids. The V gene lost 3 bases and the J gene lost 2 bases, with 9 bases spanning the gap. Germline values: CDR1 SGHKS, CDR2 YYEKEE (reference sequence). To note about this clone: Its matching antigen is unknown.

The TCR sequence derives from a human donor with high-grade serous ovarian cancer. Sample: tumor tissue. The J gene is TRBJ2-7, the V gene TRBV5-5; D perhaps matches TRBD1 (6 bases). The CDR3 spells CASSWDIPYEQYF. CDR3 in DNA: TGTGCCAGCAGCTGGGACATTCCCTACGAGCAGTACTTC. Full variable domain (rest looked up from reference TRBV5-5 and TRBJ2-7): DAGVTQSPTHLIKTRGQQVTLRCSPISGHKSVSWYQQVLGQGPQFIFQYYEKEERGRGNFPDRFSARQFPNYSSELNVNALLLGDSALYLCASSWDIPYEQYFGPGTRLTVT.